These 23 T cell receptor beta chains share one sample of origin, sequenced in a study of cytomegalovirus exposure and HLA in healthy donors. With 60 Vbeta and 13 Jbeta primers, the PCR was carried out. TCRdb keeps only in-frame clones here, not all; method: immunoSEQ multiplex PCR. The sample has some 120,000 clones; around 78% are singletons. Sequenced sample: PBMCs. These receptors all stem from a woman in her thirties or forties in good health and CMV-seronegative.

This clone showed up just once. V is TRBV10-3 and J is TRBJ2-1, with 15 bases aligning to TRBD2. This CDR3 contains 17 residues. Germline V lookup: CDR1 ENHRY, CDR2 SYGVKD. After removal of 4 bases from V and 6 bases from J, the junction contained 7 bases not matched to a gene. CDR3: CAISVGLAGGPGNEQFF. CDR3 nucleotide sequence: TGTGCCATCAGTGTTGGACTAGCGGGAGGGCCCGGCAATGAGCAGTTCTTC.

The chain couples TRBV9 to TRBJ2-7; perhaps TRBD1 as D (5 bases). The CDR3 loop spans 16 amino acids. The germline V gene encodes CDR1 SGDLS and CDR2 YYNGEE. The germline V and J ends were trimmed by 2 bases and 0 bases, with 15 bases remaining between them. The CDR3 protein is CASSVDVGLSSYEQYF. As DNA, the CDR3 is TGTGCCAGCAGCGTTGATGTGGGGCTAAGCTCCTACGAGCAGTACTTC.

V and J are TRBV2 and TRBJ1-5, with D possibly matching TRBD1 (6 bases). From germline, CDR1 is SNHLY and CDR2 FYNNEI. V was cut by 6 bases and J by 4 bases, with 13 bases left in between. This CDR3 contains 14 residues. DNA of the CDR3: TGTGCCAGCAGCCGCAGGGGTCTGAATCAGCCCCAGCATTTT. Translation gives CASSRRGLNQPQHF. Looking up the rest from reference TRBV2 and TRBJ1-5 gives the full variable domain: EPEVTQTPSHQVTQMGQEVILRCVPISNHLYFYWYRQILGQKVEFLVSFYNNEISEKSEIFDDQFSVERPDGSNFTLKIRSTKLEDSAMYFCASSRRGLNQPQHFGDGTRLSIL.

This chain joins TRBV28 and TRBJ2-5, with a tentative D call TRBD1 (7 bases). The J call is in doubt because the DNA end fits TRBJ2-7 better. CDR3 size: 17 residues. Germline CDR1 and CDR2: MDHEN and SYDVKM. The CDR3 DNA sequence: TGTGCCAGCAGCAGTGTGGGGACGCAGGGGGGATCCTACGAGCAGTACTTC. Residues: CASSSVGTQGGSYEQYF.

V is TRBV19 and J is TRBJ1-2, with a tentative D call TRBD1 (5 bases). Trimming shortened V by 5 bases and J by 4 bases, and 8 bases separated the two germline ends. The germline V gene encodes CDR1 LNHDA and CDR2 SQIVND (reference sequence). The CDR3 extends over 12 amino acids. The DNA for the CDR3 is TGTGCCAGTAGTTCGGGGGGCTATGGCTACACCTTC. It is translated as CASSSGGYGYTF.

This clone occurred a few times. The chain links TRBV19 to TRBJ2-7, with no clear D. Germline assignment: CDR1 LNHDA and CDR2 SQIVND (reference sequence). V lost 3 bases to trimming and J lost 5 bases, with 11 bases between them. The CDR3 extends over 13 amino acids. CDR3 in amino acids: CASSISVGNEQYF. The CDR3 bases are TGTGCCAGTAGTATTTCGGTGGGCAACGAGCAGTACTTC.

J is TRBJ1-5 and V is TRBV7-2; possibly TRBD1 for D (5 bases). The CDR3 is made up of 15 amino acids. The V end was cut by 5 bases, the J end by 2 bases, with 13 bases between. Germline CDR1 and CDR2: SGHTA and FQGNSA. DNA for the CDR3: TGTGCCAGCAGCAGTCAGGGTACGGGCAATCAGCCCCAGCATTTT. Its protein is CASSSQGTGNQPQHF.

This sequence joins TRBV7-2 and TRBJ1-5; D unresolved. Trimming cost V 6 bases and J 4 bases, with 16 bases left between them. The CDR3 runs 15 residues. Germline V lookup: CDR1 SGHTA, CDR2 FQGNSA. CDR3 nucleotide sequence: TGTGCCAGCAGTAAGAGGACGGGGTCAAATCAGCCCCAGCATTTT. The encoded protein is CASSKRTGSNQPQHF.

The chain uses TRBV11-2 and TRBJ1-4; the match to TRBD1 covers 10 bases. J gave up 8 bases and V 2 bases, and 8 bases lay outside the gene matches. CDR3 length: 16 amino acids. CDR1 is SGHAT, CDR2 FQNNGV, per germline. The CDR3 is CASSLSRTGGSEKLFF. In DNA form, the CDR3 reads TGTGCCAGCAGCTTAAGTCGGACAGGGGGTTCGGAAAAACTGTTTTTT.

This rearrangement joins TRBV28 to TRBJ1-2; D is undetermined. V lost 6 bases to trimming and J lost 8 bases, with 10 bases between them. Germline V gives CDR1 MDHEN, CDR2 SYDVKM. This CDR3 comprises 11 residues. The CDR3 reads CASSMRLGYTF. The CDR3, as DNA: TGTGCCAGCAGCATGCGGTTGGGCTACACCTTC.

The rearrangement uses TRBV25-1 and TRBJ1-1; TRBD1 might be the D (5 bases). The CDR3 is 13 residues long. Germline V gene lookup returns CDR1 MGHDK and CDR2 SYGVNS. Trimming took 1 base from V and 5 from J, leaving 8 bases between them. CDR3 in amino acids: CASSEWGETEAFF. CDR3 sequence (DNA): TGTGCCAGCAGTGAATGGGGGGAAACTGAAGCTTTCTTT.

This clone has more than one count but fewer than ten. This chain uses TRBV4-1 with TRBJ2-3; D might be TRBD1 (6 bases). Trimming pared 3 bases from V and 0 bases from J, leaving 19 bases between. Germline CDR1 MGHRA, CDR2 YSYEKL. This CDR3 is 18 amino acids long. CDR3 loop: CASSQIGVGHPSTDTQYF. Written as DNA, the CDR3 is TGCGCCAGCAGCCAGATAGGGGTGGGACACCCTAGCACAGATACGCAGTATTTT.

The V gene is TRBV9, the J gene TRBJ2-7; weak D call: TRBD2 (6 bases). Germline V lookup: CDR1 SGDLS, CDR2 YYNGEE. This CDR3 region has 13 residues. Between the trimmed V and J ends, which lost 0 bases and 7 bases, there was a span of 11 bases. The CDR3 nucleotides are TGTGCCAGCAGCGTAGAATACAGCGGGGAGCAGTACTTC. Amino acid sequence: CASSVEYSGEQYF.

This CDR3 reads CASGWTGFAATYNEQFF. CDR3 nucleotides: TGTGCCAGCGGCTGGACAGGGTTCGCGGCGACCTACAATGAGCAGTTCTTC. The chain has TRBV6-4 and TRBJ2-1; 8 bases align to TRBD1. With V trimmed by 8 bases and J by 2 bases, 14 bases remained unmatched. In germline, CDR1 is MRHNA, CDR2 SNTAGT. The CDR3 is 17 amino acids.

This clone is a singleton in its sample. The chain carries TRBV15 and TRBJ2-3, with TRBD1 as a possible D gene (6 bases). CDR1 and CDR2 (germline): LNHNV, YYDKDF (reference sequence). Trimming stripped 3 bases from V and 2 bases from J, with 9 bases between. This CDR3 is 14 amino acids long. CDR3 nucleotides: TGTGCCACCAGCAGGGACAGCAACACAGATACGCAGTATTTT. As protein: CATSRDSNTDTQYF.

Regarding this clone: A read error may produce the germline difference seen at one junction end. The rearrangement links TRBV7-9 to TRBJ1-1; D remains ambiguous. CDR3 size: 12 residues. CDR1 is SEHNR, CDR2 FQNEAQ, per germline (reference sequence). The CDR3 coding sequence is TGTTCCAGCAGCTTAGCGCTAGTTGAAGCTTTCTTT. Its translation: CSSSLALVEAFF.

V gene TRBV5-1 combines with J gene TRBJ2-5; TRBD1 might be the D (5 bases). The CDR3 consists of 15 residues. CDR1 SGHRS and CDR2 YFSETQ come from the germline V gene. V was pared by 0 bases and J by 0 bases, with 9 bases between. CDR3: CASSLDPGHQETQYF. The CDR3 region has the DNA TGCGCCAGCAGCTTGGATCCAGGGCACCAAGAGACCCAGTACTTC.

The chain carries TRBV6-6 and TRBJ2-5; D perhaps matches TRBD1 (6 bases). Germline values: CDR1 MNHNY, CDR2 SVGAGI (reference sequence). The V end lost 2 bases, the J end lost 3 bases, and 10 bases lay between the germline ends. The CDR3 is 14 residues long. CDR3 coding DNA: TGTGCCAGCAGTTACGGGGGCAGGGAAGAGACCCAGTACTTC. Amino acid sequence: CASSYGGREETQYF.

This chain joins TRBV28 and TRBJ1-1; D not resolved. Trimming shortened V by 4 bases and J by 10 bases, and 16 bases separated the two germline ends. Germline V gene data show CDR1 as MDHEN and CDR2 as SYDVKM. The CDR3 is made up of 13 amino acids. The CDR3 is CASSYPYRPGAFF. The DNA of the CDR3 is TGTGCCAGCAGTTACCCGTATCGCCCCGGAGCTTTCTTT.

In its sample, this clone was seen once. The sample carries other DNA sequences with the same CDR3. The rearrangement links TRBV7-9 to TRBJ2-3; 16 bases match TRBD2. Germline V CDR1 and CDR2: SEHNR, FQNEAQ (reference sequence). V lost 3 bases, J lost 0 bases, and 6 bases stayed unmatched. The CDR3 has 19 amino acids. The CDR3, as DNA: TGTGCCAGCAGCTTGACCGGGACTAGCGGGAGGGAAAGCACAGATACGCAGTATTTT. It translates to CASSLTGTSGRESTDTQYF.

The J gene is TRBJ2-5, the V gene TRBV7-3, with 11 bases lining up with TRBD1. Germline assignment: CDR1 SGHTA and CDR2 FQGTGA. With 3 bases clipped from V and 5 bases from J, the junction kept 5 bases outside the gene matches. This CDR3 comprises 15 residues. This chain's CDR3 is CASSFGQGAGETQYF. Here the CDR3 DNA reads TGTGCCAGCAGCTTTGGACAGGGGGCTGGGGAGACCCAGTACTTC.

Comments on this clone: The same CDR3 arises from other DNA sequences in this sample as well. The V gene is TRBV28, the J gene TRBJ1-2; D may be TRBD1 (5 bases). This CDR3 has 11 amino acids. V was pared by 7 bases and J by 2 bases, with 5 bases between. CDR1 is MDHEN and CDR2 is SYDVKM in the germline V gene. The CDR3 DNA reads TGTGCCAGCACAGGGAACTATGGCTACACCTTC. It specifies CASTGNYGYTF.

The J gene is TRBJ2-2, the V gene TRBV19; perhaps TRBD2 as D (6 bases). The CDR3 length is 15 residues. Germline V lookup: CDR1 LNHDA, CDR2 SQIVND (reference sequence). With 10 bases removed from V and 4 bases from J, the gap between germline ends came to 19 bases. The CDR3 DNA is TGTGCCACCACAAGAGGAGGGGCAGGCACCGGGGAGCTGTTTTTT. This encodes CATTRGGAGTGELFF.